Reported below is one T cell receptor (beta chain). These data come from a study of blood T cell repertoires in COVID-19. Study summary: Samples came from the United States, Italy and Spain, spanning acute and convalescent COVID-19. Sample material is recorded as cDNA or gDNA derived from T cells, B-cell-depleted T cells, or PBMCs.

The CDR3 loop spans 15 amino acids. V was pared by 1 base and J by 2 bases, with 11 bases between. From germline, CDR1 is MGHRA and CDR2 YSYEKL. Here immunoSEQ multiplex PCR was the method, and the copy in TCRdb shows in-frame clones only, minus some. This sample carries around 250,000 clones, about 87% of them seen once, and the ten largest clones take 5.5% to 9%. This TCR derives from a woman aged 70 to 79 with active or convalescent COVID-19. The material sequenced was peripheral blood. This chain links TRBV4-1 with TRBJ1-2; maybe TRBD1 (6 bases). CDR3 coding DNA: TGCGCCAGCAGCCAAGTTGAAGGGGGAAACTATGGCTACACCTTC. Protein sequence: CASSQVEGGNYGYTF.